The T cell receptor beta chain under discussion was sequenced for a study of blood T cells in healthy people across ages. There are 14 residues in the CDR3. V lost 5 bases, J lost 7 bases, and 15 bases lay in between. The use of a sample-barcoded 5' primer and a J-beta primer mix characterized a second PCR of roughly 6 to 11 cycles. Each CDR3 protein gets one entry after TCRdb re-called the 5' RACE reads with MiXCR. The repertoire consists of hundreds of thousands of distinct CDR3 sequences, with approximately 52% occurring once and the leading ten covering 13%. Material: blood. J is TRBJ2-1 and V is TRBV12-3 or TRBV12-4; possible D gene TRBD1, 6 bases. The receptor comes from a woman aged 80 or older in good health. In DNA form, the CDR3 reads TGTGCCAGCAGTGTAGGGGGAATGAGGAATGAGCAGTTCTTC. Its translation is CASSVGGMRNEQFF.